The sequence of this T cell receptor beta chain was determined in a study of shared clonotypes between healthy human individuals. Whole-study results and caveats: Sharing across four donors was highest in naive CD4 (approximately 5%) and lowest in memory CD8 (roughly 0.4%).

CDR1 MDHEN and CDR2 SYDVKM come from the germline V gene. Trimming at V came to 1 base and at J to 3 bases, leaving 2 bases not matched to a gene. The CDR3 spans 14 residues. Healthy HIV-negative adults with no recent acute infections or vaccinations were recruited as donors. As to this clone: The target antigen is unknown. Different DNA sequences within this sample yield the same CDR3.

Running of the assay took place at deep level. Clones were read by immunoSEQ multiplex PCR, and TCRdb kept only the in-frame ones, dropping some. The sample consists of about 1 million clones, approximately 68% of them appearing once. The rearrangement links TRBV28 to TRBJ2-7, with TRBD2 matching 8 bases. Sequencing was done on a sample of memory CD4+ T cells sorted from blood. As to subset: CD45RA-negative fraction. The sequence was obtained from a young man in good health. The chain's CDR3 is CASSLLAGSYEQYF. CDR3 nucleotides: TGTGCCAGCAGTTTATTAGCGGGGAGCTACGAGCAGTACTTC.